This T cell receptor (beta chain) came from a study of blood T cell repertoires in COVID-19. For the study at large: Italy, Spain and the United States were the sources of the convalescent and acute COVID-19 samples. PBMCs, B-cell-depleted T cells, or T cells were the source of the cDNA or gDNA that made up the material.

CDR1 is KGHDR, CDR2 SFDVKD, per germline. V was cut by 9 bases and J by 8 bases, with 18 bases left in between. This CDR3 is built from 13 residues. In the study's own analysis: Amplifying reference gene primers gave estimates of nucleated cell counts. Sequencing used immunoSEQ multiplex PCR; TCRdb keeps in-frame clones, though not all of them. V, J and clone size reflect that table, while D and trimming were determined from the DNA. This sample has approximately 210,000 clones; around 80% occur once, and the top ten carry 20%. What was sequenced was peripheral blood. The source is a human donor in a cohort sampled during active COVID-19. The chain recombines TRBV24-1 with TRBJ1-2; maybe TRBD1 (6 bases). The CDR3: CATQPGVAGGYTF. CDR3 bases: TGTGCCACCCAACCAGGGGTAGCAGGAGGCTACACCTTC.